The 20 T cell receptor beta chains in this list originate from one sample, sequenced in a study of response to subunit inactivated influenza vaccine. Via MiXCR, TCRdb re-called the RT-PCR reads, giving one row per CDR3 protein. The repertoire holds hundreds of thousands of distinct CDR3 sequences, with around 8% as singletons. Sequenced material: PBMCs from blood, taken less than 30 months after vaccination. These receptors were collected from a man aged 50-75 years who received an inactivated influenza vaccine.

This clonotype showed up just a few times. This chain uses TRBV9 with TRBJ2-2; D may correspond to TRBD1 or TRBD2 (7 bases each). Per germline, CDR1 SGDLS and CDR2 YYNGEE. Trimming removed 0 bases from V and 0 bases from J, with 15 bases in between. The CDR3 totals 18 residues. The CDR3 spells CASSVAPTGRANTGELFF. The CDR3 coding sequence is TGTGCCAGCAGCGTAGCCCCGACAGGGAGGGCGAACACCGGGGAGCTGTTTTTT. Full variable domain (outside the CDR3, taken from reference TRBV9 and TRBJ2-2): DSGVTQTPKHLITATGQRVTLRCSPRSGDLSVYWYQQSLDQGLQFLIQYYNGEERAKGNILERFSAQQFPDLHSELNLSSLELGDSALYFCASSVAPTGRANTGELFFGEGSRLTVL.

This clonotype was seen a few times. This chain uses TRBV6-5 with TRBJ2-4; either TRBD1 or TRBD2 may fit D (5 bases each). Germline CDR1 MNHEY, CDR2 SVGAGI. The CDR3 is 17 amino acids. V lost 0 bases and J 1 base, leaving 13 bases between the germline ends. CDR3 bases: TGTGCCAGCAGTTACTCTAGCTTGTGGGGGGCCAAAAACATTCAGTACTTC. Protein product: CASSYSSLWGAKNIQYF.

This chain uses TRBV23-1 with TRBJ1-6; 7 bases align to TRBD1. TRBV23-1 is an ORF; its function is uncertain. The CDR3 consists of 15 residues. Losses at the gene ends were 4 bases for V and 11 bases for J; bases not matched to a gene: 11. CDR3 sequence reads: CASSLKGGFNTPLHF. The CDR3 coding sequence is TGCGCCAGCAGTCTAAAAGGGGGCTTCAACACACCCCTCCACTTT.

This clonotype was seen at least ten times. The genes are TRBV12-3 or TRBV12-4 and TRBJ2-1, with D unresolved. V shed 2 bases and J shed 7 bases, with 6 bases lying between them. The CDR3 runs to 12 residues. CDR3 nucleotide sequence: TGTGCCAGCAGTTTAATGGGGAATGAGCAGTTCTTC. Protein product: CASSLMGNEQFF.

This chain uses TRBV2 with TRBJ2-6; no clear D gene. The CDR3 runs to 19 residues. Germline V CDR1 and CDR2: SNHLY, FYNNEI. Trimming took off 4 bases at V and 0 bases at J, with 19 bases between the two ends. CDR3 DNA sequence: TGTGCCAGCAGTGTGAGGCAGGCCCGCTTTGACTCTGGGGCCAACGTCCTGACTTTC. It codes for CASSVRQARFDSGANVLTF.

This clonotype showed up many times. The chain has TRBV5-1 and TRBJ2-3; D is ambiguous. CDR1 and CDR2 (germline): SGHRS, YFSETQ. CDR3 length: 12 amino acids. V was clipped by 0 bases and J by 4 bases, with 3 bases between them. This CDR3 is CASSLEADTQYF. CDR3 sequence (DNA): TGCGCCAGCAGCTTGGAGGCAGATACGCAGTATTTT.

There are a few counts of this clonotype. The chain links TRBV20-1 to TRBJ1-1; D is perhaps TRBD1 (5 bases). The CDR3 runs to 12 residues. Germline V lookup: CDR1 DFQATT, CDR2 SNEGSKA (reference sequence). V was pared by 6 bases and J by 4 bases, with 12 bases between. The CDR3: CSAGDLGTEAFF. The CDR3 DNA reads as TGCAGTGCGGGGGATTTGGGCACTGAAGCTTTCTTT.

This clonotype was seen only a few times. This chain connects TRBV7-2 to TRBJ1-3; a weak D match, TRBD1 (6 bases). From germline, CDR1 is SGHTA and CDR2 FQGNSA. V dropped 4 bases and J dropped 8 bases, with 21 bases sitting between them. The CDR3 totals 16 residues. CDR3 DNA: TGTGCCAGCAGCTCAGGGTGGGGGGCCTTATGGGACACCATATATTTT. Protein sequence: CASSSGWGALWDTIYF.

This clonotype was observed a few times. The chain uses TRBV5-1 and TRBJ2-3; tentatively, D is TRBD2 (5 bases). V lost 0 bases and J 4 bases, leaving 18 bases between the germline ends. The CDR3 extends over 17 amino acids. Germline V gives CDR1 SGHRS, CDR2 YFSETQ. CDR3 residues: CASSLAGWERRADTQYF. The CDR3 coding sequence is TGCGCCAGCAGCTTGGCCGGGTGGGAGAGGCGCGCAGATACGCAGTATTTT.

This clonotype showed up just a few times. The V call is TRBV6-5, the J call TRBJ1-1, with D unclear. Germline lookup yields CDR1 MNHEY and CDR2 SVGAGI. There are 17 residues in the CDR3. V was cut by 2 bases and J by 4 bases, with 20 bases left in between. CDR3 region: CASSYRRAGTGSTEAFF. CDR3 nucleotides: TGTGCCAGCAGTTACAGGCGGGCAGGAACCGGGAGCACTGAAGCTTTCTTT.

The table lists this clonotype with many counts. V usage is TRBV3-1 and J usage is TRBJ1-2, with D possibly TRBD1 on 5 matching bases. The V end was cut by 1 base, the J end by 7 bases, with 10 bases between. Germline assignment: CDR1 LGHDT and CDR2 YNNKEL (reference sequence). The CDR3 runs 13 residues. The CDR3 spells CASSQGDFSGYTF. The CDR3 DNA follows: TGTGCCAGCAGCCAAGGGGACTTCAGTGGCTACACCTTC.

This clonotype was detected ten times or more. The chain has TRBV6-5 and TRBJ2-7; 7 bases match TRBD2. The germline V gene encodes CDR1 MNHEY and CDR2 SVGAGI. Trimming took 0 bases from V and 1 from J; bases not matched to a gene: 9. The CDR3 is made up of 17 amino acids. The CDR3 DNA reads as TGTGCCAGCAGTTACTCGCATCCAGGCGGGGGATCCTACGAGCAGTACTTC. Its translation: CASSYSHPGGGSYEQYF.

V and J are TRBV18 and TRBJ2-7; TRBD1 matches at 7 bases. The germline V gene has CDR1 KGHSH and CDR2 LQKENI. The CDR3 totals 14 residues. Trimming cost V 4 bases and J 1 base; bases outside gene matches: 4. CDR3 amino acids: CASSQPGQSYEQYF. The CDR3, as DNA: TGTGCCAGCTCACAACCGGGACAGTCCTACGAGCAGTACTTC.

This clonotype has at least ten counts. CDR3: CASSRRVNTEAFF. The CDR3 nucleotides read TGTGCCAGCAGCCGGAGGGTGAACACTGAAGCTTTCTTT. The genes are TRBV11-2 and TRBJ1-1; D is unclear. Germline assignment: CDR1 SGHAT and CDR2 FQNNGV. The V end lost 5 bases, the J end lost 0 bases, and 7 bases lay between the germline ends. CDR3 length equals 13 residues.

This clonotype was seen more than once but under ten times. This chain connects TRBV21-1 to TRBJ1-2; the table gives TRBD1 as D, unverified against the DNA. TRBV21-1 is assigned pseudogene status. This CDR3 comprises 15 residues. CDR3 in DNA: TGTGCCAGCAGCAAAGGAGGGGGGACAGCCTATGGCTACACCTTC. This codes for CASSKGGGTAYGYTF.

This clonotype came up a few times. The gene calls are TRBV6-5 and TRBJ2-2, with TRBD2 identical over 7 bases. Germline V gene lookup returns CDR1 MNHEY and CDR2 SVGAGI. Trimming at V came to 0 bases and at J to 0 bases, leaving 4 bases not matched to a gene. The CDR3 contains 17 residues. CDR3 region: CASSYSRGVANTGELFF. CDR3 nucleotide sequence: TGTGCCAGCAGTTACTCACGGGGGGTCGCGAACACCGGGGAGCTGTTTTTT.

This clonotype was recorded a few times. CDR3 amino acids: CAISDGSYEQYF. CDR3 sequence (DNA): TGTGCCATCAGTGACGGCTCCTACGAGCAGTACTTC. This chain links TRBV10-3 with TRBJ2-7; D remains ambiguous. Trimming removed 3 bases from V and 0 bases from J, with 3 bases in between. Germline V gene data show CDR1 as ENHRY and CDR2 as SYGVKD. This CDR3 is built from 12 residues.

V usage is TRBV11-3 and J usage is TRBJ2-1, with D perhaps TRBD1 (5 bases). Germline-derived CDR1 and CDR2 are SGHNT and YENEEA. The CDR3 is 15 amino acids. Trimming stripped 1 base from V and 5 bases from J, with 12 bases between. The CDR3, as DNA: TGTGCCAGCAGCTTAGGGGCAGGGCCACACAATGAGCAGTTCTTC. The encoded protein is CASSLGAGPHNEQFF.

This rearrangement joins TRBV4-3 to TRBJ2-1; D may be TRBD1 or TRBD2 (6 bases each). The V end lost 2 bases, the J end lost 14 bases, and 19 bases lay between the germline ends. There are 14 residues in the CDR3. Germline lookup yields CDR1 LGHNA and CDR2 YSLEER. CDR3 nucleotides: TGCGCCAGCAGCCAACGAGTGGGGGGCTATGGAAAGTTCTTC. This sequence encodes CASSQRVGGYGKFF.

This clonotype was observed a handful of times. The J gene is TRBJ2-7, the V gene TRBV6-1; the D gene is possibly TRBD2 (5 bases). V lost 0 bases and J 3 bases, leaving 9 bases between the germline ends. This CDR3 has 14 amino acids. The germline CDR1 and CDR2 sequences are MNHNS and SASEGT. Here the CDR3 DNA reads TGTGCCAGCAGTGAAGCGAGGGCGGTCTACGAGCAGTACTTC. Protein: CASSEARAVYEQYF.